This entry lists 27 T cell receptor beta chains sequenced from one sample in a study of T cells in Graves' hyperthyroidism and ophthalmopathy (dated by TCRdb to between 2019 and 2020). Libraries were constructed by multiplex PCR. Sequencing was carried out with an Illumina HiSeq 2000. The TCR beta CDR3 regions were amplified from RNA transcripts. For the first round of RT-PCR on the TCR CDR3, the HTBI primer set was used together with the Qiagen OneStep RT-PCR kit. The public reads were reprocessed in TCRdb via fastp at Q25 and MiXCR, keeping in-frame beta chains. CDR3 protein duplicates are merged, each entry listing the most common genes and DNA. Within this sample are about 560,000 distinct CDR3 sequences, with 11% to 15% of them counted one time only. The ten largest clones take up 14% of the sample. The specimen sequenced was blood. These receptors were collected from a middle-aged woman with Graves' hyperthyroidism.

This clonotype was seen only a few times. V is TRBV6-5 and J is TRBJ2-7, with a tentative D call TRBD2 (6 bases). Trimming took off 3 bases at V and 0 bases at J, with 12 bases between the two ends. The length of the CDR3 is 15 residues. Germline V CDR1 and CDR2: MNHEY, SVGAGI. CDR3 sequence (DNA): TGTGCCAGCAGTTATCGGGACTCCGACTCCTACGAGCAGTACTTC. Its translation: CASSYRDSDSYEQYF.

This chain joins TRBV15 and TRBJ1-5, with TRBD1 matching over 9 bases. V trimming: 1 base; J trimming: 7 bases; junction bases outside the gene matches: 5. The CDR3 is 15 amino acids. The germline gives CDR1 LNHNV, CDR2 YYDKDF (reference sequence). CDR3 protein: CATSRGTGEGQPQHF. CDR3 nucleotide sequence: TGTGCCACCAGCAGAGGGACAGGGGAAGGGCAGCCCCAGCATTTT. Complete variable domain (other parts from reference TRBV15 and TRBJ1-5): DAMVIQNPRYQVTQFGKPVTLSCSQTLNHNVMYWYQQKSSQAPKLLFHYYDKDFNNEADTPDNFQSRRPNTSFCFLDIRSPGLGDTAMYLCATSRGTGEGQPQHFGDGTRLSIL.

The rearrangement joins TRBV6-5 to TRBJ2-1; D may match TRBD1 or TRBD2 (5 bases each). The CDR3 is made up of 16 amino acids. Germline-derived CDR1 and CDR2 are MNHEY and SVGAGI. The V end was cut by 2 bases, the J end by 4 bases, with 15 bases between. CDR3 amino acids: CASSYGGGEGYNEQFF. The DNA of the CDR3 is TGTGCCAGCAGTTACGGCGGCGGAGAGGGGTACAATGAGCAGTTCTTC.

There are many counts of this clonotype. The chain couples TRBV2 to TRBJ1-5, with 11 bases fitting TRBD1. Germline V gene data show CDR1 as SNHLY and CDR2 as FYNNEI. The V gene end was trimmed by 3 bases and the J gene end by 3 bases; junction bases not matched to a gene: 7. This CDR3 is 17 amino acids long. CDR3 in amino acids: CASSELPGQGVNQPQHF. In nucleotides, the CDR3 is TGTGCCAGCAGTGAGTTACCGGGACAGGGGGTCAATCAGCCCCAGCATTTT.

This clonotype was picked up many times. The chain couples TRBV10-3 to TRBJ1-5; no reliable D call. This CDR3 comprises 15 residues. V shed 2 bases and J shed 3 bases, with 11 bases lying between them. The germline V gene encodes CDR1 ENHRY and CDR2 SYGVKD. The CDR3 protein is CAISEPGPANQPQHF. The DNA of the CDR3 is TGTGCCATCAGTGAGCCTGGACCCGCCAATCAGCCCCAGCATTTT.

J is TRBJ2-5 and V is TRBV2; TRBD2 agrees at 15 bases. The CDR3 is 17 residues long. CDR1 and CDR2 (germline): SNHLY, FYNNEI. J lost 4 bases, V lost 7 bases, and 10 bases had no gene match. CDR3 nucleotide sequence: TGTGCCAGCAAGACAGGGGGACTAGCGGGAGGAGCAGAGACCCAGTACTTC. Translating it yields CASKTGGLAGGAETQYF.

The chain has TRBV5-1 and TRBJ1-2, with D unclear. CDR1 is SGHRS, CDR2 YFSETQ, per germline. Between the trimmed V and J ends, which lost 6 bases and 3 bases, there was a span of 9 bases. This CDR3 has 12 residues. The CDR3 sequence: CASKLADYGYTF. The CDR3 nucleotides read TGCGCCAGCAAGTTAGCTGACTATGGCTACACCTTC.

This clonotype was seen a handful of times. The chain uses TRBV25-1 and TRBJ2-7; 7 nucleotides align to TRBD1. Germline-derived CDR1 and CDR2 are MGHDK and SYGVNS. Trimming cost V 5 bases and J 5 bases; bases outside gene matches: 12. This CDR3 region has 15 residues. The CDR3 DNA sequence: TGTGCCAGCAGTAGCCGACAGGGCCAGTCCAACGAGCAGTACTTC. Translating it yields CASSSRQGQSNEQYF.

This clonotype came up many times. The CDR3 protein is CASSPAAAGEKLFF. Written as DNA, the CDR3 is TGTGCCAGCTCACCGGCGGCGGCGGGTGAAAAACTGTTTTTT. The rearrangement uses TRBV18 and TRBJ1-4; D not resolved. V lost 3 bases and J 7 bases, leaving 12 bases between the germline ends. Germline CDR1 KGHSH, CDR2 LQKENI. CDR3 length equals 14 residues.

This clonotype was observed a few times. The V call is TRBV30, the J call TRBJ2-3, with D maybe TRBD2 (7 bases). The CDR3 consists of 13 residues. The ends were cut back, 2 bases at V and 4 bases at J, with 10 bases in the middle. Germline CDR1 reads GTSNPN; CDR2 reads SVGIG (reference sequence). The CDR3 bases are TGTGCCTGGAGTACAGGGAGGGCAGATACGCAGTATTTT. This translates into CAWSTGRADTQYF.

The gene calls are TRBV28 and TRBJ2-7; 7 nucleotides match TRBD2. This CDR3 is built from 14 residues. Germline values: CDR1 MDHEN, CDR2 SYDVKM. The V and J ends lost 4 bases and 3 bases, in that order; junction bases with no gene match: 6. The CDR3 region is CASSSGTIFYEQYF. As DNA, the CDR3 is TGTGCCAGCAGTTCAGGGACTATATTCTACGAGCAGTACTTC.

The table lists this clonotype with many counts. The chain has TRBV6-2 or TRBV6-3 and TRBJ2-7; TRBD1 matches at 7 bases. Germline values: CDR1 MNHEY, CDR2 SVGEGT. The CDR3 sequence is 14 residues long. V trimming: 8 bases; J trimming: 5 bases; junction bases outside the gene matches: 12. As DNA, the CDR3 is TGTGCCAGCCGTCGATCGACAGGGAACCACGAGCAGTACTTC. Translated, it gives CASRRSTGNHEQYF.

This clonotype was detected only a few times. V usage is TRBV19 and J usage is TRBJ2-7; weak D call: TRBD1 (5 bases). Germline V gene sequence: CDR1 LNHDA, CDR2 SQIVND (reference sequence). This CDR3 comprises 13 residues. V was clipped by 10 bases and J by 3 bases, with 16 bases between them. The CDR3 DNA is TGTGCCACAAGGGGCCACAAGTTCTACGAGCAGTACTTC. It yields the protein CATRGHKFYEQYF. Based on the CDR3 plus reference TRBV19 and TRBJ2-7, the full variable domain is DGGITQSPKYLFRKEGQNVTLSCEQNLNHDAMYWYRQDPGQGLRLIYYSQIVNDFQKGDIAEGYSVSREKKESFPLTVTSAQKNPTAFYLCATRGHKFYEQYFGPGTRLTVT.

The chain joins TRBV2 to TRBJ2-1; TRBD2 agrees at 14 bases. This CDR3 is built from 14 residues. V lost 4 bases to trimming and J lost 12 bases; unmatched junction nucleotides: 5. CDR1 and CDR2 (germline): SNHLY, FYNNEI. Here the CDR3 reads CASSVGTSGSLQFF. Here the CDR3 DNA reads TGTGCCAGCAGTGTCGGGACTAGCGGGAGTCTGCAGTTCTTC. Full variable domain (missing parts from reference TRBV2 and TRBJ2-1): EPEVTQTPSHQVTQMGQEVILRCVPISNHLYFYWYRQILGQKVEFLVSFYNNEISEKSEIFDDQFSVERPDGSNFTLKIRSTKLEDSAMYFCASSVGTSGSLQFFGPGTRLTVL.

The genes are TRBV20-1 and TRBJ1-4, with 9 bases that match TRBD1. The V gene's germline CDR1 is DFQATT and CDR2 SNEGSKA (reference sequence). CDR3 length: 13 residues. The V segment lost 5 bases and the J segment 8 bases; nucleotides outside the gene matches: 6. CDR3 bases: TGCAGTGCTTCCGGGACAGGGAAGGAAAAACTGTTTTTT. This gives the protein CSASGTGKEKLFF.

This clonotype was picked up a small number of times. This chain links TRBV2 with TRBJ2-1, with 10 bases lining up with TRBD2. The V gene's germline CDR1 is SNHLY and CDR2 FYNNEI. The CDR3 extends over 14 amino acids. The trim removed 7 bases at V and 6 bases at J, leaving 6 bases unmatched. The CDR3 protein is CASMLAGASNEQFF. CDR3 coding DNA: TGTGCCAGCATGCTAGCGGGAGCTTCCAATGAGCAGTTCTTC.

This clonotype showed up many times. The chain carries TRBV5-4 and TRBJ2-3; D uncertain. Germline V gene sequence: CDR1 SGHNT, CDR2 YYREEE (reference sequence). The CDR3 is made up of 15 amino acids. The V end lost 0 bases, the J end lost 2 bases, and 10 bases lay between the germline ends. This CDR3 is CASSLGVGYTDTQYF. The CDR3 DNA reads as TGTGCCAGCAGCTTGGGTGTCGGTTACACAGATACGCAGTATTTT.

The chain employs TRBV27 and TRBJ1-3, with a weak D call TRBD1 (5 bases). Trimming shortened V by 4 bases and J by 2 bases, and 12 bases separated the two germline ends. Germline values: CDR1 MNHEY, CDR2 SMNVEV (reference sequence). This CDR3 contains 15 residues. As DNA, the CDR3 is TGTGCCAGCAGTTCGAATCAGGGTACTGGAAACACCATATATTTT. Its protein product is CASSSNQGTGNTIYF.

The chain combines TRBV19 with TRBJ1-3; D remains unclear. The V gene lost 4 bases and the J gene lost 4 bases, with 5 bases spanning the gap. The CDR3 has 12 amino acids. Looked up from germline, CDR1 is LNHDA and CDR2 is SQIVND (reference sequence). The DNA for the CDR3 is TGTGCCAGTAGTACCAGGGGAAACACCATATATTTT. It specifies CASSTRGNTIYF.

The gene calls are TRBV20-1 and TRBJ2-7; 9 positions match TRBD1. This CDR3 has 15 amino acids. The V gene's germline CDR1 is DFQATT and CDR2 SNEGSKA (reference sequence). V shed 6 bases, J shed 2 bases, and the junction held 11 bases outside the gene matches. In nucleotides, the CDR3 is TGCAGTGCAACGGCCGGGACAGGGAATCCCTACGAGCAGTACTTC. Protein sequence: CSATAGTGNPYEQYF.

This clonotype was detected a few times. The chain links TRBV6-2 or TRBV6-3 to TRBJ2-1; the match to TRBD1 covers 9 bases. Trimming at V came to 5 bases and at J to 4 bases, leaving 6 bases not matched to a gene. Per germline, CDR1 MNHEY and CDR2 SVGEGT. This CDR3 has 15 residues. The CDR3 sequence: CASSHKGQGYNEQFF. As DNA, the CDR3 is TGTGCCAGCAGTCACAAAGGACAGGGGTACAATGAGCAGTTCTTC.

This clonotype has a handful of counts. V and J are TRBV6-1 and TRBJ2-2; a possible D gene is TRBD1 (5 bases). V was cut by 6 bases and J by 3 bases, with 17 bases left in between. Germline CDR1 MNHNS, CDR2 SASEGT. This CDR3 contains 16 residues. CDR3 residues: CASRNDSYLYTGELFF. The DNA for the CDR3 is TGTGCCAGCAGGAACGACAGCTACCTATACACCGGGGAGCTGTTTTTT.

This chain connects TRBV10-2 to TRBJ1-1; D is perhaps TRBD1 (5 bases). This CDR3 has 14 amino acids. The germline V and J ends were trimmed by 8 bases and 1 base, with 14 bases remaining between them. The germline gives CDR1 WSHSY, CDR2 SAAADI. The CDR3 nucleotides read TGCGCCAGCCGGATAACGGGGGGGAACACTGAAGCTTTCTTT. Its protein is CASRITGGNTEAFF.

This clonotype was detected ten times or more. The chain is built from TRBV6-1 and TRBJ2-2; D remains unclear. V was clipped by 6 bases and J by 5 bases, with 16 bases between them. This CDR3 comprises 15 residues. CDR1 and CDR2 from the germline V gene are MNHNS and SASEGT. In DNA, the CDR3 is TGTGCCAGCAGCGTTCGATCCCGTGAGACCGGGGAGCTGTTTTTT. Translation: CASSVRSRETGELFF.

This clonotype was seen a few times. The gene calls are TRBV9 and TRBJ1-6, with D perhaps matching TRBD1 (5 bases). The CDR3 runs 14 residues. Germline V gene lookup returns CDR1 SGDLS and CDR2 YYNGEE. The V end was cut by 1 base, the J end by 6 bases, with 8 bases between. The CDR3 sequence is CASSVFQGNSPLHF. The CDR3 coding sequence is TGTGCCAGCAGCGTATTCCAGGGTAATTCACCCCTCCACTTT.

This clonotype was detected many times. The genes are TRBV13 and TRBJ2-7, with 10 bases aligning to TRBD1. The CDR3 totals 19 residues. Germline V lookup: CDR1 PRHDT, CDR2 FYEKMQ (reference sequence). The trim removed 4 bases at V and 2 bases at J, leaving 17 bases unmatched. The CDR3 coding sequence is TGTGCCAGCAGCTCCCTTTATCCGGGACAGGGGACCTCCGCCTACGAGCAGTACTTC. Translation: CASSSLYPGQGTSAYEQYF.

V gene TRBV20-1 combines with J gene TRBJ2-1, with TRBD2 matching 15 bases. V trimming: 0 bases; J trimming: 7 bases; junction bases outside the gene matches: 4. The CDR3 consists of 16 residues. Germline V gives CDR1 DFQATT, CDR2 SNEGSKA (reference sequence). The CDR3: CSAREWTSGRANEQFF. CDR3 coding DNA: TGCAGTGCTAGAGAGTGGACTAGCGGGAGGGCTAATGAGCAGTTCTTC.